This T cell receptor (beta chain) was identified during a study of control samples from healthy donors and cancer patients. Assay used: immunoSEQ multiplex PCR; TCRdb lists only in-frame clones, some missing. The profile shows roughly 120,000 clones, roughly 91% of them singletons. The CDR3 loop spans 16 amino acids. V gave up 3 bases and J gave up 0 bases, with 11 bases separating them. From germline, CDR1 is MDHEN and CDR2 SYDVKM. Input material: PBMCs. This chain uses TRBV28 with TRBJ1-4; D gene unclear. The clonotype comes from a man aged 50 or older with head and neck cancer. CDR3 bases: TGTGCCAGCAGTTTTTTGGGCCAGTCAACTAATGAAAAACTGTTTTTT. Translating gives CASSFLGQSTNEKLFF. The whole variable domain, filled in from reference TRBV28 and TRBJ1-4, reads DVKVTQSSRYLVKRTGEKVFLECVQDMDHENMFWYRQDPGLGLRLIYFSYDVKMKEKGDIPEGYSVSREKKERFSLILESASTNQTSMYLCASSFLGQSTNEKLFFGSGTQLSVL.